The 10 T cell receptor beta chains below were found in one sample sequenced in a study of CD8+CD57+ T cells in acquired aplastic anemia. CD8+CD57+ cell expansion, shown by flow cytometry, had occurred in the patients selected for sequencing. Profiles of TCR beta VDJ and CDR3 were generated from a genomic DNA template. TCRdb ran MiXCR on the reads and lists one entry per CDR3 protein. The sample has around 130,000 distinct CDR3 sequences; 58% are singletons. Material: sorted CD4+, CD8+, or CD8+CD57+ T cells (not recorded which) from PBMCs. These receptors originate from a human donor with aplastic anemia.

There are many counts of this clonotype. The CDR3 spells CATSARDSLRYEQYF. As DNA, the CDR3 is TGTGCCACCAGCGCTAGGGACAGTTTAAGGTACGAGCAGTACTTC. The J gene is TRBJ2-7, the V gene TRBV15; 7 nucleotides match TRBD1. The V and J ends lost 5 bases and 4 bases, in that order; junction bases with no gene match: 11. The CDR3 totals 15 residues. Germline CDR1 LNHNV, CDR2 YYDKDF (reference sequence).

V is TRBV25-1 and J is TRBJ1-4; no firm D call. This CDR3 region has 11 residues. Trimming left V 6 bases short and J 12 bases short, with 11 bases between. Germline loops: CDR1 MGHDK, CDR2 SYGVNS. The CDR3 nucleotides read TGTGCCAGCAGCTCCGATTTCGAACTGTTTTTT. It translates to CASSSDFELFF.

The V gene is TRBV2, the J gene TRBJ2-7; D unresolved. Trimming stripped 4 bases from V and 1 base from J, with 8 bases between. Per the germline V gene, CDR1 is SNHLY and CDR2 is FYNNEI. The CDR3 length is 13 residues. CDR3 in DNA: TGTGCCAGCAGTGTATTTCCTTCCTACGAGCAGTACGTC. Its protein product is CASSVFPSYEQYV.

This chain joins TRBV19 and TRBJ2-5, with D perhaps assigned TRBD1 or TRBD2 (6 bases each). Germline V gene data show CDR1 as LNHDA and CDR2 as SQIVND (reference sequence). CDR3 length equals 15 residues. Trimming took 3 bases from V and 2 from J, leaving 13 bases between them. CDR3 protein: CASSIRGGGQETQYF. CDR3 in DNA: TGTGCCAGTAGTATCAGGGGAGGTGGGCAAGAGACCCAGTACTTC.

This clonotype came up once. V and J are TRBV10-1 and TRBJ2-3, with D possibly being TRBD2 (6 bases). The CDR3 is 16 amino acids. The germline V gene has CDR1 WNHNN and CDR2 SYGVQD (reference sequence). V was clipped by 0 bases and J by 0 bases, with 10 bases between them. The CDR3 DNA follows: TGCGCCAGCAGTGAGTCGAAAGGGACTAGCACAGATACGCAGTATTTT. Protein sequence: CASSESKGTSTDTQYF.

The CDR3 is CASSLTSFNGNEQFF. CDR3 bases: TGCGCCAGCAGCTTGACTAGTTTCAATGGCAATGAGCAGTTCTTC. J is TRBJ2-1 and V is TRBV5-1, with TRBD2 as a possible D gene (5 bases). This CDR3 is 15 amino acids long. Germline V gene data show CDR1 as SGHRS and CDR2 as YFSETQ. The V end was cut by 1 base, the J end by 6 bases, with 14 bases between.

This chain uses TRBV7-6 with TRBJ2-2, with D possibly TRBD2 on 6 matching bases. With 6 bases removed from V and 0 bases from J, the gap between germline ends came to 8 bases. CDR1 and CDR2 (germline): SGHVS, FNYEAQ. The CDR3 has 14 residues. Here the CDR3 reads CASRGGPNTGELFF. Here the CDR3 DNA reads TGTGCCAGCAGGGGGGGACCGAACACCGGGGAGCTGTTTTTT.

The table lists this clonotype with many counts. The V gene is TRBV11-2, the J gene TRBJ2-2; TRBD2 is a possible D gene (5 bases). The CDR3 has 14 amino acids. V was shortened by 1 base and J by 4 bases, with 7 bases between the two germline ends. Germline V gene data show CDR1 as SGHAT and CDR2 as FQNNGV. CDR3 loop: CASSLVGSTGELFF. The CDR3 nucleotides are TGTGCCAGCAGCTTAGTGGGGAGCACCGGGGAGCTGTTTTTT.

This clonotype was detected a few times. This sequence joins TRBV7-2 and TRBJ1-5; no clear D gene. The CDR3 is 13 residues long. V was trimmed by 3 bases and J by 3 bases, leaving 6 bases between them. Germline V gene lookup returns CDR1 SGHTA and CDR2 FQGNSA. The CDR3 region has the DNA TGTGCCAGCAGCTTCTACCCCAATCAGCCCCAGCATTTT. It yields the protein CASSFYPNQPQHF.

On this clonotype: A read error is possible here, since a much larger clone lies one base away. This chain joins TRBV9 and TRBJ2-2; TRBD1 agrees at 10 bases. The germline V gene encodes CDR1 SGDLS and CDR2 YYNGEE. The length of the CDR3 is 15 residues. The V and J ends lost 0 bases and 9 bases, in that order; junction bases with no gene match: 5. The CDR3 region has the DNA TGTGCCAGCAGCGTAGGGATGACAGGGGGCCGGGAGCTGTTTTTT. It is translated as CASSVGMTGGRELFF. The full variable domain, its missing parts supplied by reference TRBV9 and TRBJ2-2, is DSGVTQTPKHLITATGQRVTLRCSPRSGDLSVYWYQQSLDQGLQFLIQYYNGEERAKGNILERFSAQQFPDLHSELNLSSLELGDSALYFCASSVGMTGGRELFFGEGSRLTVL.